One and the same sample provided the 24 T cell receptor beta chains below, sequenced in a study of regulatory T cells in long-lasting Graves disease. With iRepertoire HTBI primers and Arm-PCR of CDR3 regions, TCR beta libraries were built. In TCRdb, the multiplex PCR reads were re-called with MiXCR into one record per CDR3 protein. The sample holds fewer than 350,000 distinct CDR3 sequences, over 15% seen once. Noted time point: newly diagnosed GD, antithyroid drugs for less than 3 months. PBMC-derived RNA was used for the TCR library. Sample: peripheral blood mononuclear cells (PBMCs), taken at new diagnosis, from a patient treated with antithyroid drugs. The receptors shown here come from a female donor with Graves disease.

Details on this clonotype: This likely stems from a read error, as it lies one base from a far larger clone. This chain connects TRBV2 to TRBJ2-7; 8 bases are a match to TRBD2. The CDR3 loop spans 21 amino acids. In germline, CDR1 is SNHLY, CDR2 FYNNEI. The V gene end was trimmed by 3 bases and the J gene end by 7 bases; junction bases not matched to a gene: 29. The chain's CDR3 is CASSDGGGRSPRERSYNEQYF. The CDR3 bases are TGTGCCAGCAGTGACGGAGGCGGGAGGTCCCCCCGCGAGCGCTCCTACAATGAGCAGTACTTC.

J is TRBJ2-7 and V is TRBV10-3; D might be TRBD1 (6 bases). V shed 2 bases and J shed 6 bases, with 8 bases lying between them. The CDR3 is 12 residues long. Germline V lookup: CDR1 ENHRY, CDR2 SYGVKD. The CDR3 DNA reads TGTGCCATCAGTGAGGGACAGATCGAGCAGTACTTC. Its protein is CAISEGQIEQYF.

The gene calls are TRBV5-4 and TRBJ1-6; 8 bases are a match to TRBD1. CDR3 length: 14 amino acids. Germline CDR1 reads SGHNT; CDR2 reads YYREEE (reference sequence). V was clipped by 0 bases and J by 13 bases; unmatched bases: 6. CDR3 amino acids: CASSLELQGGPLHF. CDR3 bases: TGTGCCAGCAGCTTGGAGCTACAGGGGGGCCCCCTCCACTTT.

This clonotype came up a few times. This chain links TRBV19 with TRBJ1-1; D unresolved. V lost 8 bases and J lost 9, with 22 bases in between. The germline gives CDR1 LNHDA, CDR2 SQIVND (reference sequence). CDR3 length: 14 residues. The CDR3 DNA reads as TGTGCCAGTTACAAGTCGGCAACCCCCTTGAAAGCTTTCTTT. It codes for CASYKSATPLKAFF.

This clonotype showed up many times. The rearrangement joins TRBV6-1 to TRBJ2-5, with 7 bases identical to TRBD2. There are 13 residues in the CDR3. Germline CDR1 is MNHNS and CDR2 is SASEGT. V trimming: 8 bases; J trimming: 2 bases; junction bases outside the gene matches: 5. CDR3 protein: CASGRGGQETQYF. The CDR3 nucleotides read TGTGCCAGCGGCCGCGGGGGACAAGAGACCCAGTACTTC.

In this sample, this clonotype turned up many times. V is TRBV15 and J is TRBJ1-3; TRBD1 aligns across 7 bases. The CDR3 extends over 16 amino acids. CDR1 and CDR2 from the germline V gene are LNHNV and YYDKDF (reference sequence). Trimming at V came to 1 base and at J to 0 bases, leaving 3 bases not matched to a gene. This CDR3 reads CATSRGDRFSGNTIYF. CDR3 nucleotide sequence: TGTGCCACCAGCAGAGGGGACAGATTCTCTGGAAACACCATATATTTT. Looking up the rest from reference TRBV15 and TRBJ1-3 gives the full variable domain: DAMVIQNPRYQVTQFGKPVTLSCSQTLNHNVMYWYQQKSSQAPKLLFHYYDKDFNNEADTPDNFQSRRPNTSFCFLDIRSPGLGDTAMYLCATSRGDRFSGNTIYFGEGSWLTVV.

The chain couples TRBV29-1 to TRBJ2-5, with D tentatively TRBD1 (5 bases). V lost 8 bases, J lost 5 bases, and 21 bases lay in between. CDR3 length: 14 residues. Germline V gene sequence: CDR1 SQVTM, CDR2 ANQGSEA. The DNA for the CDR3 is TGCAGCTGGAGCCCTGGGGCAGGGTGGGAGACCCAGTACTTC. Translating gives CSWSPGAGWETQYF.

This clonotype has a handful of counts. The chain uses TRBV7-8 and TRBJ2-7; D gene ambiguous. V lost 4 bases to trimming and J lost 0 bases, with 13 bases between them. There are 15 residues in the CDR3. In germline, CDR1 is SGHVS, CDR2 FQNEAQ. The CDR3 spells CASSSEALDSYEQYF. The DNA for the CDR3 is TGTGCCAGCAGCTCCGAAGCCTTAGACTCCTACGAGCAGTACTTC.

In its sample, this clonotype was seen many times. The V and J genes are TRBV2 and TRBJ1-6; the D gene is possibly TRBD1 (5 bases). The CDR3 sequence is 15 residues long. V was pared by 3 bases and J by 8 bases, with 14 bases between. The germline CDR1 and CDR2 sequences are SNHLY and FYNNEI. This CDR3 is CASSERQGRDSPLHF. In DNA form, the CDR3 reads TGTGCCAGCAGTGAGCGGCAGGGTCGTGATTCACCCCTCCACTTT.

The chain links TRBV5-6 to TRBJ1-4; TRBD1 agrees at 10 bases. The length of the CDR3 is 19 residues. J gave up 7 bases and V 3 bases, and 18 bases lay outside the gene matches. CDR1 is SGHDT and CDR2 is YYEEEE in the germline V gene. Here the CDR3 DNA reads TGTGCCAGCAGCTCTACCCCCGGGACAGGGGTTATTGGAATTGAAAAACTGTTTTTT. It codes for CASSSTPGTGVIGIEKLFF.

This clonotype was counted ten times or more. This rearrangement joins TRBV27 to TRBJ1-1, with D perhaps matching TRBD1 (6 bases). V was shortened by 6 bases and J by 3 bases, with 11 bases between the two germline ends. The CDR3 is 13 amino acids. Germline V gene data show CDR1 as MNHEY and CDR2 as SMNVEV (reference sequence). The CDR3 spells CASRPTGYTEAFF. The CDR3 coding sequence is TGTGCCAGCAGACCCACAGGGTACACTGAAGCTTTCTTT.

This clonotype came up many times. The chain couples TRBV3-1 to TRBJ1-1; D gene uncertain. V was shortened by 7 bases and J by 5 bases, with 8 bases between the two germline ends. This CDR3 is built from 11 residues. CDR1 is LGHDT, CDR2 YNNKEL, per germline (reference sequence). DNA for the CDR3: TGTGCCAGCATCATTGGGACTGAAGCTTTCTTT. The encoded protein is CASIIGTEAFF. The whole variable domain, filled in from reference TRBV3-1 and TRBJ1-1, reads DTAVSQTPKYLVTQMGNDKSIKCEQNLGHDTMYWYKQDSKKFLKIMFSYNNKELIINETVPNRFSPKSPDKAHLNLHINSLELGDSAVYFCASIIGTEAFFGQGTRLTVV.

This clonotype was seen ten or more times. V and J are TRBV11-3 and TRBJ2-1, with TRBD2 matching 11 bases. The junction had 15 bases not matched to a gene; V was cut back by 1 base and J by 7 bases. The germline V gene has CDR1 SGHNT and CDR2 YENEEA. CDR3 size: 19 residues. The DNA of the CDR3 is TGTGCCAGCAGCTTAGTGGGGAAAGCTAGCGGGAGGTTGCAAAATGAGCAGTTCTTC. Translating it yields CASSLVGKASGRLQNEQFF.

The table lists this clonotype with a few counts. The genes are TRBV13 and TRBJ1-1; TRBD1 aligns across 8 bases. Germline V gene sequence: CDR1 PRHDT, CDR2 FYEKMQ (reference sequence). V lost 3 bases to trimming and J lost 11 bases; unmatched junction nucleotides: 8. The CDR3 has 13 amino acids. The CDR3 spells CASSFDRGIEAFF. The CDR3 bases are TGTGCCAGCAGCTTTGACAGGGGCATTGAGGCTTTCTTT.

Details on this clonotype: This sequence may be a read error, since a much larger clone differs from it by one base. This rearrangement joins TRBV28 to TRBJ1-4; no reliable D call. V was trimmed by 6 bases and J by 1 base, leaving 12 bases between them. The CDR3 spans 15 residues. CDR1 is MDHEN and CDR2 is SYDVKM in the germline V gene. The CDR3 spells CASSPAIGTNEKLFF. For the CDR3, the DNA is TGTGCCAGCAGCCCAGCTATAGGAACTAATGAAAAACTGTTTTTT.

Ten or more counts support this clonotype. The rearrangement joins TRBV5-5 to TRBJ2-1, with TRBD2 matching over 7 bases. CDR1 is SGHKS and CDR2 is YYEKEE in the germline V gene (reference sequence). The ends lost 2 bases at V and 4 bases at J; junction bases unmatched: 9. The CDR3 length is 16 residues. The CDR3 here is CASSFAPGGSYNEQFF. In DNA form, the CDR3 reads TGTGCCAGCAGCTTCGCCCCCGGCGGGAGTTACAATGAGCAGTTCTTC.

The gene calls are TRBV20-1 and TRBJ2-3, with 7 bases fitting TRBD1. V lost 4 bases to trimming and J lost 2 bases; unmatched junction nucleotides: 6. Germline V CDR1 and CDR2: DFQATT, SNEGSKA (reference sequence). The CDR3 loop spans 14 amino acids. The CDR3 here is CSANTGVSTDTQYF. CDR3 nucleotide sequence: TGCAGTGCTAACACAGGGGTTTCCACAGATACGCAGTATTTT.

This clonotype turned up a few times. V gene TRBV19 combines with J gene TRBJ2-7; 9 positions match TRBD1. Looked up from germline, CDR1 is LNHDA and CDR2 is SQIVND (reference sequence). The CDR3 is 15 amino acids. Germline trimming cut 1 base from V and 6 bases from J; bases unmatched to any gene: 7. In DNA form, the CDR3 reads TGTGCCAGTAGTATAGTCCCGGACAGGGGACGCGAGCAGTACTTC. It encodes CASSIVPDRGREQYF.

This clonotype was observed at least ten times. This chain links TRBV28 with TRBJ1-6; D is perhaps TRBD1 (6 bases). The germline V gene has CDR1 MDHEN and CDR2 SYDVKM. Trimming shortened V by 3 bases and J by 8 bases, and 20 bases separated the two germline ends. This CDR3 comprises 17 residues. Written as DNA, the CDR3 is TGTGCCAGCAGTTTTGCAGGGGCCCCCTCTTCTGATTCACCCCTCCACTTT. Its translation is CASSFAGAPSSDSPLHF.

This clonotype showed up many times. This chain connects TRBV30 to TRBJ1-2; TRBD1 matches at 7 bases. V lost 2 bases, J lost 8 bases, and 5 bases stayed unmatched. This CDR3 region has 12 residues. CDR1 is GTSNPN and CDR2 is SVGIG in the germline V gene (reference sequence). This chain's CDR3 is CAWSPTGDGYTF. The CDR3 DNA reads TGTGCCTGGAGTCCAACAGGGGACGGCTACACCTTC.

Ten or more counts support this clonotype. The CDR3 here is CASSLERASSYEQYF. The DNA for the CDR3 is TGTGCCAGCAGCTTAGAGCGGGCCAGCTCCTACGAGCAGTACTTC. This sequence joins TRBV7-2 and TRBJ2-7, with TRBD2 as a possible D gene (6 bases). This CDR3 has 15 amino acids. Per germline, CDR1 SGHTA and CDR2 FQGNSA. V lost 1 base and J 0 bases, leaving 10 bases between the germline ends.

This clonotype was detected many times. The gene calls are TRBV28 and TRBJ2-5; 8 bases line up with TRBD2. The CDR3 has 17 amino acids. Trimming removed 5 bases from V and 1 base from J; junction bases left unmatched: 12. The germline CDR1 and CDR2 sequences are MDHEN and SYDVKM. CDR3 amino acids: CASSTLRTSKPQETQYF. DNA for the CDR3: TGTGCCAGCAGTACTTTAAGGACTAGCAAACCCCAAGAGACCCAGTACTTC.

A remark on this clonotype: Since a far larger clone is one base different, this is likely a read error. The chain carries TRBV2 and TRBJ1-1; D is ambiguous. Trimming took 8 bases from V and 4 from J, leaving 23 bases between them. Germline V gene data show CDR1 as SNHLY and CDR2 as FYNNEI. The CDR3 covers 16 residues. As DNA, the CDR3 is TGTGCCAGCGAACCCCCCGGACGGGGTGAAGGCACTGAAGCTTTCTTT. It is translated as CASEPPGRGEGTEAFF.

The DNA for the CDR3 is TGTGCCACCAGTGATATCGAGACTTCCGGGGAGCTGTTTTTT. Amino acids: CATSDIETSGELFF. This rearrangement joins TRBV24-1 to TRBJ2-2, with D unclear. Germline CDR1 KGHDR, CDR2 SFDVKD. The V and J ends lost 3 bases and 6 bases respectively, with 10 bases between them. This CDR3 contains 14 residues.